These 20 T cell receptor beta chains originate from one sample sequenced in a study of blood T cell repertoires in COVID-19. Assay used: immunoSEQ multiplex PCR; TCRdb lists only in-frame clones, some missing. The repertoire includes fewer than 150,000 clones, 87% of them detected once, and about 4.3% sits in the top ten. The source material was peripheral blood. The receptors originated from a woman aged 35 to 49 with acute or convalescent COVID-19.

J is TRBJ1-1 and V is TRBV28; TRBD1 matches at 7 bases. Germline trimming cut 7 bases from V and 10 bases from J; bases unmatched to any gene: 12. In germline, CDR1 is MDHEN, CDR2 SYDVKM. This CDR3 is built from 13 residues. The chain's CDR3 is CASTGVNRGIAFF. The CDR3 region has the DNA TGTGCCAGCACCGGAGTCAACAGGGGAATAGCTTTCTTT. The full variable domain, in which reference TRBV28 and TRBJ1-1 provide the parts outside the CDR3, is DVKVTQSSRYLVKRTGEKVFLECVQDMDHENMFWYRQDPGLGLRLIYFSYDVKMKEKGDIPEGYSVSREKKERFSLILESASTNQTSMYLCASTGVNRGIAFFGQGTRLTVV.

This chain joins TRBV4-3 and TRBJ2-7, with TRBD2 as a possible D gene (6 bases). The CDR3 is 15 amino acids. CDR1 LGHNA and CDR2 YSLEER come from the germline V gene. The V end lost 2 bases, the J end lost 2 bases, and 13 bases lay between the germline ends. CDR3 bases: TGCGCCAGCAGCCAAACCAGCGGGTTCCCCTACGAGCAGTACTTC. It yields the protein CASSQTSGFPYEQYF.

The rearrangement uses TRBV15 and TRBJ2-4; D perhaps matches TRBD2 (5 bases). Germline V CDR1 and CDR2: LNHNV, YYDKDF (reference sequence). The CDR3 covers 17 residues. The V and J ends lost 1 base and 0 bases respectively, with 13 bases between them. The CDR3 sequence: CATSRGDGGLAKNIQYF. The CDR3 bases are TGTGCCACCAGCAGAGGTGACGGAGGATTAGCCAAAAACATTCAGTACTTC.

This chain joins TRBV10-3 and TRBJ1-1; 12 bases fit TRBD1. This CDR3 comprises 15 residues. Looked up from germline, CDR1 is ENHRY and CDR2 is SYGVKD. J lost 7 bases, V lost 6 bases, and 9 bases had no gene match. CDR3 nucleotide sequence: TGTGCCATCAGACACCCGGGACAGGGGGCGATTGAAGCTTTCTTT. It yields the protein CAIRHPGQGAIEAFF.

The gene calls are TRBV6-5 and TRBJ2-5; TRBD1 matches at 7 bases. The trim removed 2 bases at V and 5 bases at J, leaving 5 bases unmatched. The CDR3 consists of 14 residues. Germline CDR1 and CDR2: MNHEY and SVGAGI. The CDR3 sequence: CASSYRDRVETQYF. As DNA, the CDR3 is TGTGCCAGCAGTTACCGAGACAGGGTCGAGACCCAGTACTTC.

The chain recombines TRBV6-1 with TRBJ2-7; 10 nucleotides line up with TRBD1. The CDR3 sequence is 16 residues long. Trimming removed 2 bases from V and 2 bases from J; junction bases left unmatched: 6. Germline V gene lookup returns CDR1 MNHNS and CDR2 SASEGT. The CDR3 region has the DNA TGTGCCAGCAGTGAATTTGGGACAGGGGATCCCTACGAGCAGTACTTC. This codes for CASSEFGTGDPYEQYF.

The V and J genes are TRBV6-5 and TRBJ2-3, with 10 bases matching TRBD1. The CDR3 has 15 residues. V shed 6 bases, J shed 5 bases, and the junction held 8 bases outside the gene matches. Germline V lookup: CDR1 MNHEY, CDR2 SVGAGI. The CDR3 region is CASRPDRGLRDTQYF. The CDR3 nucleotides read TGTGCCAGCAGACCCGACAGGGGGCTAAGAGATACGCAGTATTTT.

The rearrangement uses TRBV2 and TRBJ2-3; 10 nucleotides align to TRBD1. Germline CDR1 and CDR2: SNHLY and FYNNEI. V trimming: 10 bases; J trimming: 4 bases; junction bases outside the gene matches: 8. This CDR3 is built from 14 residues. Here the CDR3 DNA reads TGTGCCACCATGACAGGGGGCTTCGCAGATACGCAGTATTTT. Amino acids: CATMTGGFADTQYF.

A few counts support this clone. This sequence joins TRBV6-6 and TRBJ2-7; 11 bases match TRBD2. The CDR3 has 16 residues. Germline assignment: CDR1 MNHNY and CDR2 SVGAGI (reference sequence). V lost 8 bases to trimming and J lost 6 bases; unmatched junction nucleotides: 15. The CDR3 region is CASRTLLTSGVPEQYF. The CDR3 DNA reads as TGTGCCAGCCGAACACTCCTGACTAGCGGGGTTCCCGAGCAGTACTTC.

This clone has a single count. The chain links TRBV28 to TRBJ1-4; possible D gene TRBD1, 6 bases. V was clipped by 4 bases and J by 11 bases, with 14 bases between them. CDR1 MDHEN and CDR2 SYDVKM come from the germline V gene. There are 13 residues in the CDR3. The CDR3 is CASSSPDRIKLFF. In DNA, the CDR3 is TGTGCCAGCAGTTCCCCTGACAGGATCAAACTGTTTTTT.

The chain combines TRBV10-3 with TRBJ2-5; TRBD2 agrees at 12 bases. V shed 6 bases, J shed 4 bases, and the junction held 6 bases outside the gene matches. There are 15 residues in the CDR3. Per germline, CDR1 ENHRY and CDR2 SYGVKD. Here the CDR3 reads CAIRASGRAGETQYF. The CDR3 bases are TGTGCCATCAGGGCTAGCGGGAGGGCCGGAGAGACCCAGTACTTC.

The chain couples TRBV5-1 to TRBJ2-3; 8 bases line up with TRBD2. The CDR3 extends over 16 amino acids. Germline-derived CDR1 and CDR2 are SGHRS and YFSETQ. V gave up 1 base and J gave up 3 bases; unmatched junction bases: 7. CDR3 coding DNA: TGCGCCAGCAGCTTGAATCCCGGGACTAGTACAGATACGCAGTATTTT. Protein product: CASSLNPGTSTDTQYF.

This rearrangement joins TRBV6-6 to TRBJ1-5; 7 nucleotides match TRBD1. In germline, CDR1 is MNHNY, CDR2 SVGAGI (reference sequence). The CDR3 runs to 12 residues. V lost 6 bases, J lost 7 bases, and 3 bases stayed unmatched. The CDR3 spells CASSPGGQPQHF. DNA of the CDR3: TGTGCCAGCAGCCCAGGGGGGCAGCCCCAGCATTTT.

This rearrangement joins TRBV6-4 to TRBJ2-6; no firm D call. Germline values: CDR1 MRHNA, CDR2 SNTAGT. Trimming took 5 bases from V and 0 from J, leaving 8 bases between them. This CDR3 comprises 15 residues. CDR3 loop: CASSNGGSGANVLTF. For the CDR3, the DNA is TGTGCCAGCAGTAACGGCGGCTCTGGGGCCAACGTCCTGACTTTC.

V usage is TRBV28 and J usage is TRBJ2-7, with D maybe TRBD1 (5 bases). Per germline, CDR1 MDHEN and CDR2 SYDVKM. The V gene lost 3 bases and the J gene lost 3 bases, with 21 bases spanning the gap. The CDR3 spans 17 residues. CDR3: CASSLNRWSPSDYEQYF. CDR3 sequence (DNA): TGTGCCAGCAGTTTGAACAGGTGGTCCCCCAGTGACTACGAGCAGTACTTC.

The chain employs TRBV6-2 or TRBV6-3 and TRBJ2-7, with 10 bases that match TRBD2. Germline V gives CDR1 MNHEY, CDR2 SVGEGT. The CDR3 loop spans 15 amino acids. V was clipped by 5 bases and J by 4 bases; unmatched bases: 8. The CDR3 DNA is TGTGCCAGCAGTAACCCTAGCGGGAGTACGTACGAGCAGTACTTC. This codes for CASSNPSGSTYEQYF.

This clone was picked up one time. This chain joins TRBV30 and TRBJ2-1; 9 bases fit TRBD2. Germline CDR1 and CDR2: GTSNPN and SVGIG (reference sequence). V dropped 4 bases and J dropped 3; count of bases not matched to a gene: 7. The CDR3 is made up of 15 amino acids. This CDR3 is CAWNSGGAIYNEQFF. For the CDR3, the DNA is TGTGCCTGGAATAGCGGGGGAGCGATCTACAATGAGCAGTTCTTC.

The V call is TRBV30, the J call TRBJ1-3; 7 bases are shared with TRBD1. The CDR3 is 14 residues long. V lost 2 bases to trimming and J lost 2 bases; unmatched junction nucleotides: 3. Germline assignment: CDR1 GTSNPN and CDR2 SVGIG (reference sequence). DNA of the CDR3: TGTGCCTGGAGTCTCACAGGGGCTGGAAACACCATATATTTT. This gives the protein CAWSLTGAGNTIYF.

The gene calls are TRBV11-1 and TRBJ1-2; a possible D gene is TRBD1 (5 bases). Trimming pared 1 base from V and 0 bases from J, leaving 9 bases between. This CDR3 comprises 15 residues. Germline V gene lookup returns CDR1 SGHAT and CDR2 FQDESV (reference sequence). This CDR3 is CASSLEAGPNYGYTF. As DNA, the CDR3 is TGTGCCAGCAGCTTAGAAGCAGGGCCTAACTATGGCTACACCTTC.

V is TRBV7-3 and J is TRBJ2-4; D is undetermined. Trimming pared 11 bases from V and 5 bases from J, leaving 31 bases between. This CDR3 region has 18 residues. Germline V gene lookup returns CDR1 SGHTA and CDR2 FQGTGA. CDR3 coding DNA: TGTGCCCCCCAGGCGACACGTCCACCCCCCCTCCCCCAAAACATTCAGTACTTC. As protein: CAPQATRPPPLPQNIQYF.